This record covers a single T cell receptor beta chain. PCR was performed a second time for about 7 to 12 cycles using a sample-barcoded 5' primer and a J-beta primer mix. A 12-random-nucleotide template-switch adaptor tagged each cDNA molecule. TCRdb passed the 5' RACE reads through MiXCR, listing each CDR3 protein once. The repertoire holds around 580,000 distinct CDR3 sequences, with roughly 48% as singletons. This entry belongs to a study of blood T cells in healthy people across ages. This clonotype was sampled from a man older than 75 in good health. Material for sequencing was blood.

The DNA for the CDR3 is TGTGCCAGCAGTCTCCGGGACCGCCTCTCCTACGAGCAGTACTTC. Its protein product is CASSLRDRLSYEQYF. This chain joins TRBV28 and TRBJ2-7, with D perhaps assigned TRBD1 or TRBD2 (5 bases each). The CDR3 contains 15 residues. Trimming took off 5 bases at V and 0 bases at J, with 14 bases between the two ends. CDR1 MDHEN and CDR2 SYDVKM come from the germline V gene.